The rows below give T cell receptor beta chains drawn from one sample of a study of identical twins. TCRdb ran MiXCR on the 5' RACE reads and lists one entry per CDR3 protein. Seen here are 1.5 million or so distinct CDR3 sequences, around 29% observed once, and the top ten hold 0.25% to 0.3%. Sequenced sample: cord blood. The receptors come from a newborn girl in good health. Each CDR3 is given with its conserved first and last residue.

CDR3: CSASHYGYTF; length: 10; V: TRBV20-1
CDR3: CSASRAGVLDEQFF; length: 14; V: TRBV20-1
CDR3: CASSARTDLNTEAFF; length: 15; V: TRBV5-4
CDR3: CSVAERGSYNEQFF; length: 14; V: TRBV29-1
CDR3: CASSPRTGGFNQPQHF; length: 16; V: TRBV12-3/TRBV12-4
CDR3: CASSQDGTPPLNEQYF; length: 16; V: TRBV3-1
CDR3: CASSLGQNRGEKLFF; length: 15; V: TRBV7-2
CDR3: CATSDSPGGRFNNEQFF; length: 17; V: TRBV24-1
CDR3: CASSQDANRVNEQFF; length: 15; V: TRBV4-2
CDR3: CASSYGDRRVHQPQHF; length: 16; V: TRBV6-2/TRBV6-3
CDR3: CASSVAGSTEAFF; length: 13; V: TRBV6-1
CDR3: CASSSRLAGGNNEQFF; length: 16; V: TRBV3-1
CDR3: CASSLNRGVYGYTF; length: 14; V: TRBV9
CDR3: CASSIGLVGVNEQFF; length: 15; V: TRBV28
CDR3: CAISGVDGELFF; length: 12; V: TRBV10-3
CDR3: CASCRVGNQPQHF; length: 13; V: TRBV2
CDR3: CASSLGPTGTEAFF; length: 14; V: TRBV7-2
CDR3: CASSLSGTSGYNERFF; length: 16; V: TRBV28
CDR3: CAGSFGQGETQYF; length: 13; V: TRBV12-3/TRBV12-4
CDR3: CASLTAGRGYEQYF; length: 14; V: TRBV2
CDR3: CASETDLLSGANVLTF; length: 16; V: TRBV13
CDR3: CASSFGPGGNEQYF; length: 14; V: TRBV12-3/TRBV12-4
CDR3: CSAVTGMSTEAFF; length: 13; V: TRBV29-1
CDR3: CASSPRFTGAGETQYF; length: 16; V: TRBV7-6
CDR3: CASSPIAGTRGNEQFF; length: 16; V: TRBV11-2
CDR3: CASSSGTGPSSYNSPLHF; length: 18; V: TRBV5-1
CDR3: CSARPGNHNSPLHF; length: 14; V: TRBV20-1
CDR3: CASRSLAISSYEQYF; length: 15; V: TRBV27
CDR3: CASREGTSNEQYF; length: 13; V: TRBV2
CDR3: CASSLNPKSFLRSSTEAFF; length: 19; V: TRBV5-1
CDR3: CASSLGVSTNEKLFF; length: 15; V: TRBV27
CDR3: CASSYTTGVYAEAFF; length: 15; V: TRBV6-5
CDR3: CASSEPQGGETQYF; length: 14; V: TRBV6-1
CDR3: CSGIRGGLTDTQYF; length: 14; V: TRBV29-1
CDR3: CASSGGQGDFYEQYF; length: 15; V: TRBV5-1
CDR3: CASSGRQGAYMNTEAFF; length: 17; V: TRBV2
CDR3: CASSDLGGNQPQHF; length: 14; V: TRBV6-4
CDR3: CASSLAKGLAGKSDHNEQFF; length: 20; V: TRBV7-9
CDR3: CAWSLSGGATDTQYF; length: 15; V: TRBV30
CDR3: CASSLDSGGGNEQFF; length: 15; V: TRBV5-1
CDR3: CSVWWGKNIQYF; length: 12; V: TRBV20-1
CDR3: CSETRTRRGDTQYF; length: 14; V: TRBV20-1
CDR3: CASSLNRLDEKLFF; length: 14; V: TRBV5-4
CDR3: CSVTDRDHNEQYF; length: 13; V: TRBV29-1
CDR3: CSASEDPWQETQYF; length: 14; V: TRBV20-1
CDR3: CSTRTAWDTEAFF; length: 13; V: TRBV20-1
CDR3: CASSPRTSGGTRQETQYF; length: 18; V: TRBV4-2
CDR3: CASSLGLRQGGVYNEQFF; length: 18; V: TRBV7-9
CDR3: CASSGGTSPGNTIYF; length: 15; V: TRBV2
CDR3: CASSNCKLAGGSYEQYF; length: 17; V: TRBV21-1